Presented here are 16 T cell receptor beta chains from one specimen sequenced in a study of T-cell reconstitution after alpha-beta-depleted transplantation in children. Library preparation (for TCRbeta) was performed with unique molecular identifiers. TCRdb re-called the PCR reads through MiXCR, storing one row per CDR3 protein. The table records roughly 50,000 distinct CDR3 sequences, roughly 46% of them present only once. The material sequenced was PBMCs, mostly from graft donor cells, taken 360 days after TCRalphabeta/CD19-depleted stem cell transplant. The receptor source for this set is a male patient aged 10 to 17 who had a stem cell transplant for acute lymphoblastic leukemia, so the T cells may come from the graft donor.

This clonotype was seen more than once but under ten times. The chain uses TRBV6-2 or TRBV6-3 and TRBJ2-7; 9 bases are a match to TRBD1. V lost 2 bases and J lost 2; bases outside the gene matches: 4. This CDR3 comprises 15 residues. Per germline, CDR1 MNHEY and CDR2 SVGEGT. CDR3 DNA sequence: TGTGCCAGCAGTTACCCTGGGACAGGGACCTACGAGCAGTACTTC. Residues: CASSYPGTGTYEQYF.

The CDR3 DNA reads TGTGCCAGCAGCTTACTAGGGACTACCCAAGAGACCCAGTACTTC. Encoded protein: CASSLLGTTQETQYF. The genes are TRBV7-8 and TRBJ2-5, with 7 bases identical to TRBD2. The germline V gene has CDR1 SGHVS and CDR2 FQNEAQ. The CDR3 is 15 amino acids. With V trimmed by 2 bases and J by 1 base, 4 bases remained unmatched.

The CDR3 DNA reads TGTGCCAGTTCTCAGGCTACGGGCACTGAAGCTTTCTTT. Translation: CASSQATGTEAFF. The chain recombines TRBV6-2 or TRBV6-3 with TRBJ1-1; no reliable D call. Germline V gives CDR1 MNHEY, CDR2 SVGEGT. The CDR3 extends over 13 amino acids. The V and J ends lost 9 bases and 4 bases respectively, with 15 bases between them.

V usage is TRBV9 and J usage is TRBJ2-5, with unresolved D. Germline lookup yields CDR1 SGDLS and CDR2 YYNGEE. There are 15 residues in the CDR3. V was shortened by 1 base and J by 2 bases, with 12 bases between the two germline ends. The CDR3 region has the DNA TGTGCCAGCAGCGTAACCGCCCGGATTCAAGAGACCCAGTACTTC. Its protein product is CASSVTARIQETQYF.

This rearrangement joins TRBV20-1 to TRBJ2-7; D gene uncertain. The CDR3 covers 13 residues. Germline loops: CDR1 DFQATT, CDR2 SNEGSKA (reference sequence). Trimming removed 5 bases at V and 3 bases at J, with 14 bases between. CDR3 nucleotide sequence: TGCAGTGCTGGCGGAGCTGCTAGCTACGAGCAGTACTTC. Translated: CSAGGAASYEQYF.

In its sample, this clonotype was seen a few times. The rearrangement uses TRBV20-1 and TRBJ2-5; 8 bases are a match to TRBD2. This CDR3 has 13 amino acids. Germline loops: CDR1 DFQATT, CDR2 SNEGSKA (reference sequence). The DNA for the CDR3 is TGCAGCGCAGCGGGGGTGCCGTTGGAGACCCAGTACTTC. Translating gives CSAAGVPLETQYF.

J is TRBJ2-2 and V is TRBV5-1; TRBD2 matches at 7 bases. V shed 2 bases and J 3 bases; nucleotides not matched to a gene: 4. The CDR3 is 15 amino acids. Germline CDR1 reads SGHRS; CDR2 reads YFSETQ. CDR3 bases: TGCGCCAGCAGCTTCCGGGACTACTACACCGGGGAGCTGTTTTTT. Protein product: CASSFRDYYTGELFF.

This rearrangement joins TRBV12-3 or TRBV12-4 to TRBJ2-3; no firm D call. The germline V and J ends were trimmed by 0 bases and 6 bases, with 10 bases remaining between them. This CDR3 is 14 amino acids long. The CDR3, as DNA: TGTGCCAGCAGTTTAGCCATGGCTGGCGATACGCAGTATTTT. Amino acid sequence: CASSLAMAGDTQYF.

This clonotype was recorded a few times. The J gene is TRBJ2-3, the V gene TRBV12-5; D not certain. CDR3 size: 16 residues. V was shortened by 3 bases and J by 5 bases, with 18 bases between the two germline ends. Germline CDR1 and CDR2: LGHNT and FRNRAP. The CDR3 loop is CASGFETWGRGDTQYF. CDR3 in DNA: TGTGCTAGTGGTTTTGAGACCTGGGGTCGTGGAGATACGCAGTATTTT.

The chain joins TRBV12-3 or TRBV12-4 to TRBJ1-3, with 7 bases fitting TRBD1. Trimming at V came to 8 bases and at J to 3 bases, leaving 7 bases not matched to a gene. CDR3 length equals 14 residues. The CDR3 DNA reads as TGTGCCAGCTGCAAGGGGGCGCTTGGAAACACCATATATTTT. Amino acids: CASCKGALGNTIYF.

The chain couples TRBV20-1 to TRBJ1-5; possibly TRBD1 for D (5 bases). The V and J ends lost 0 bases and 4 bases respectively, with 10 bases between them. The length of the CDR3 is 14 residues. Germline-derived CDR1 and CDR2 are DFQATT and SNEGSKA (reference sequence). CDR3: CSARDIQENQPQHF. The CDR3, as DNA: TGCAGTGCTAGAGATATACAGGAGAATCAGCCCCAGCATTTT.

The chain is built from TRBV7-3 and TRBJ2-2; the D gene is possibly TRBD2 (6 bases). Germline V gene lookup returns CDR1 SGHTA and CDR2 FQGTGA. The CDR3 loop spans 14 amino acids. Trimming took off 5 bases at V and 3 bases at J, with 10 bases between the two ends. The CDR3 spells CASSPIADTGELFF. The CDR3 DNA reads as TGTGCCAGCAGCCCTATAGCGGACACCGGGGAGCTGTTTTTT.

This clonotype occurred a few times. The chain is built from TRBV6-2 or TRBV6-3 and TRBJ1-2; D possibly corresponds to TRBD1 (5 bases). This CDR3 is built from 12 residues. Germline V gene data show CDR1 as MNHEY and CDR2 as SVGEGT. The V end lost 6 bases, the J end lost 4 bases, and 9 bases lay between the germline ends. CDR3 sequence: CASSPTVYGYTF. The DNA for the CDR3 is TGTGCCAGCAGCCCGACAGTCTATGGCTACACCTTC.

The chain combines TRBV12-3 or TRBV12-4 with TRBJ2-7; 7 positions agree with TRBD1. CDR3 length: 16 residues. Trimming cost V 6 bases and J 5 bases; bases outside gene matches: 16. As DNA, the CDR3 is TGTGCCAGCAGCCTCCGAGACAACAGGGGCGTGGACGAGCAGTACTTC. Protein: CASSLRDNRGVDEQYF.

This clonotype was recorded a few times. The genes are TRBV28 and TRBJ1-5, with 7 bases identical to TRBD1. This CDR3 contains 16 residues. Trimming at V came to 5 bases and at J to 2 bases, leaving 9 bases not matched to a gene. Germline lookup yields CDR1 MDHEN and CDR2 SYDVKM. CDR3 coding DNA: TGTGCCAGCAGTCCCGACAGGGTTTGGGGCAATCAGCCCCAGCATTTT. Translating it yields CASSPDRVWGNQPQHF.

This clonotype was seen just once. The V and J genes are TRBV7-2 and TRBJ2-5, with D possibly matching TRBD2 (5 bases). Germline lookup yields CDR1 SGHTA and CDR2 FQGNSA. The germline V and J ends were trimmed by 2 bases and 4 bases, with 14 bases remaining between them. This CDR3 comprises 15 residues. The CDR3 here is CASSLRVGSPETQYF. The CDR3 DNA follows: TGTGCCAGCAGCTTAAGGGTGGGGAGTCCAGAGACCCAGTACTTC.